These 27 T cell receptor beta chains were all obtained from the same sample, sequenced in a study of blood T cells in healthy people across ages. The authors ran a second PCR of about 7 to 11 cycles using a sample-barcoded 5' primer and a J-beta primer mix. TCRdb processed the 5' RACE reads anew with MiXCR; each CDR3 protein has one entry. The sample gives about 800,000 distinct CDR3 sequences, over 45% of which show up once; about 20% is in the top ten. Material: blood. The receptors derive from a man in his thirties or forties in good health.

This rearrangement joins TRBV20-1 to TRBJ2-3, with TRBD2 as a possible D gene (6 bases). V shed 5 bases and J shed 6 bases, with 15 bases lying between them. The CDR3 has 13 amino acids. Germline-derived CDR1 and CDR2 are DFQATT and SNEGSKA (reference sequence). The CDR3, as DNA: TGCAGTGCTCCCCGACTAGTCACCGATACGCAGTATTTT. Translation: CSAPRLVTDTQYF.

V gene TRBV20-1 combines with J gene TRBJ1-2, with TRBD1 matching over 7 bases. The CDR3 sequence is 14 residues long. CDR1 and CDR2 (germline): DFQATT, SNEGSKA (reference sequence). The V gene end was trimmed by 6 bases and the J gene end by 1 base; junction bases not matched to a gene: 8. The CDR3 is CSAPGTASNYGYTF. The CDR3 nucleotides are TGCAGTGCCCCCGGGACAGCTAGTAACTATGGCTACACCTTC.

The chain links TRBV9 to TRBJ2-1; D gene uncertain. The CDR3 totals 13 residues. Between the trimmed V and J ends, which lost 0 bases and 8 bases, there was a span of 9 bases. Germline CDR1 and CDR2: SGDLS and YYNGEE. The CDR3 DNA is TGTGCCAGCAGCGTAGGTGGCAACGATGAGCAGTTCTTC. Translating it yields CASSVGGNDEQFF.

V gene TRBV5-1 combines with J gene TRBJ2-1, with D perhaps TRBD2 (7 bases). The V gene lost 4 bases and the J gene lost 8 bases, with 16 bases spanning the gap. Germline values: CDR1 SGHRS, CDR2 YFSETQ. CDR3 length: 14 residues. The chain's CDR3 is CASSRGALGDEQFF. DNA of the CDR3: TGCGCCAGCAGCCGGGGGGCGCTGGGTGATGAGCAGTTCTTC.

The J gene is TRBJ2-6, the V gene TRBV5-1; 7 nucleotides match TRBD1. The CDR3 has 17 amino acids. Trimming at V came to 0 bases and at J to 4 bases, leaving 7 bases not matched to a gene. The germline V gene encodes CDR1 SGHRS and CDR2 YFSETQ. The CDR3 DNA sequence: TGCGCCAGCAGCTTGGGGGCTACAGGGGTCGGGGCCAACGTCCTGACTTTC. This gives the protein CASSLGATGVGANVLTF. Full variable domain (rest looked up from reference TRBV5-1 and TRBJ2-6): KAGVTQTPRYLIKTRGQQVTLSCSPISGHRSVSWYQQTPGQGLQFLFEYFSETQRNKGNFPGRFSGRQFSNSRSEMNVSTLELGDSALYLCASSLGATGVGANVLTFGAGSRLTVL.

The chain employs TRBV7-9 and TRBJ2-5; D is uncertain. Trimming pared 5 bases from V and 1 base from J, leaving 11 bases between. The germline gives CDR1 SEHNR, CDR2 FQNEAQ (reference sequence). This CDR3 comprises 14 residues. The CDR3 protein is CASSEWAIQETQYF. The CDR3 DNA sequence: TGTGCCAGCAGCGAGTGGGCCATCCAAGAGACCCAGTACTTC.

The chain is built from TRBV20-1 and TRBJ1-2; perhaps TRBD1 as D (5 bases). The CDR3 runs to 11 residues. The germline V gene has CDR1 DFQATT and CDR2 SNEGSKA (reference sequence). V was clipped by 6 bases and J by 8 bases, with 13 bases between them. CDR3 sequence: CSAPGMVGYTF. In nucleotides, the CDR3 is TGCAGTGCACCAGGGATGGTAGGCTACACCTTC.

This chain joins TRBV29-1 and TRBJ2-5, with 8 bases lining up with TRBD1. The J call is in doubt because the DNA end fits TRBJ2-7 better. CDR1 SQVTM and CDR2 ANQGSEA come from the germline V gene. The CDR3 sequence is 13 residues long. In DNA, the CDR3 is TGCAGCGTTAGACAGGGGATGAGCTACGAGCAGTACTTC. Its translation is CSVRQGMSYEQYF.

J is TRBJ2-3 and V is TRBV3-1, with a tentative D call TRBD2 (6 bases). Looked up from germline, CDR1 is LGHDT and CDR2 is YNNKEL (reference sequence). The length of the CDR3 is 15 residues. The V gene lost 2 bases and the J gene lost 5 bases, with 14 bases spanning the gap. CDR3 in amino acids: CASSQSRGMGDTQYF. The DNA for the CDR3 is TGTGCCAGCAGCCAATCCCGCGGGATGGGAGATACGCAGTATTTT.

The rearrangement links TRBV5-1 to TRBJ2-1; D unresolved. CDR1 and CDR2 from the germline V gene are SGHRS and YFSETQ. V lost 4 bases, J lost 9 bases, and 11 bases lay in between. The CDR3 totals 12 residues. In DNA, the CDR3 is TGCGCCAGCAGCGTCGGATTCGGTGAGCAGTTCTTC. Protein sequence: CASSVGFGEQFF.

The table lists this clonotype with a few counts. The J gene is TRBJ2-5, the V gene TRBV5-6; D not certain. The DNA end lines up better with TRBJ2-7; the J call may be wrong. The CDR3 is 15 amino acids. Per the germline V gene, CDR1 is SGHDT and CDR2 is YYEEEE. CDR3: CASSSDSERVYEQYF. The CDR3 DNA is TGTGCCAGCAGCTCCGACTCAGAACGGGTCTACGAGCAGTACTTC.

The chain carries TRBV20-1 and TRBJ1-2; TRBD1 is a possible D gene (5 bases). CDR1 is DFQATT and CDR2 is SNEGSKA in the germline V gene (reference sequence). V shed 6 bases and J shed 6 bases, with 11 bases lying between them. The CDR3 sequence is 11 residues long. DNA of the CDR3: TGCAGTGCCGGGACCGTAAATGGCTACACCTTC. Translating gives CSAGTVNGYTF.

The CDR3 region is CASSVILGGTDTQYF. CDR3 bases: TGCGCCAGCAGCGTCATCCTGGGGGGCACAGATACGCAGTATTTT. V and J are TRBV4-3 and TRBJ2-3; D is tentatively TRBD1 or TRBD2 (5 bases each). V was pared by 5 bases and J by 1 base, with 13 bases between. Per the germline V gene, CDR1 is LGHNA and CDR2 is YSLEER. The CDR3 spans 15 residues.

The rearrangement joins TRBV6-4 to TRBJ2-5, with D unresolved. The V gene lost 3 bases and the J gene lost 3 bases, with 17 bases spanning the gap. The CDR3 is made up of 16 amino acids. From germline, CDR1 is MRHNA and CDR2 SNTAGT. Written as DNA, the CDR3 is TGTGCCAGCAGTGAGCCCAATGTCGTCAGGAAAGAGACCCAGTACTTC. It codes for CASSEPNVVRKETQYF.

This clonotype was detected many times. The rearrangement joins TRBV12-3 or TRBV12-4 to TRBJ2-5; 7 bases map to TRBD2. V lost 6 bases to trimming and J lost 2 bases; unmatched junction nucleotides: 6. The CDR3 runs to 14 residues. This CDR3 is CASSVAGGQETQYF. The CDR3 DNA follows: TGTGCCAGCAGCGTCGCCGGGGGGCAAGAGACCCAGTACTTC.

The rearrangement uses TRBV7-9 and TRBJ2-3, with unresolved D. CDR3 size: 13 residues. In germline, CDR1 is SEHNR, CDR2 FQNEAQ (reference sequence). V lost 0 bases and J lost 12, with 13 bases in between. The CDR3 loop is CASSLAWVSSQYF. The CDR3 DNA sequence: TGTGCCAGCAGCTTAGCGTGGGTGAGCAGTCAGTATTTT. Looking up the rest from reference TRBV7-9 and TRBJ2-3 gives the full variable domain: DTGVSQNPRHKITKRGQNVTFRCDPISEHNRLYWYRQTLGQGPEFLTYFQNEAQLEKSRLLSDRFSAERPKGSFSTLEIQRTEQGDSAMYLCASSLAWVSSQYFGPGTRLTVL.

This chain joins TRBV29-1 and TRBJ2-7; D unclear. Germline CDR1 reads SQVTM; CDR2 reads ANQGSEA. Between the trimmed V and J ends, which lost 6 bases and 0 bases, there was a span of 9 bases. The CDR3 has 12 residues. CDR3: CSVGLGSYEQYF. The CDR3 coding sequence is TGCAGCGTGGGGTTGGGCTCCTACGAGCAGTACTTC.

This chain uses TRBV30 with TRBJ1-2; D gene ambiguous. Trimming took 5 bases from V and 2 from J, leaving 12 bases between them. Germline loops: CDR1 GTSNPN, CDR2 SVGIG (reference sequence). The CDR3 length is 13 residues. The CDR3 DNA reads TGTGCCTGGGCTGATACGGGGAACTATGGCTACACCTTC. This sequence encodes CAWADTGNYGYTF.

This clonotype was picked up a small number of times. The CDR3 loop is CASSPSISGGTQYF. DNA of the CDR3: TGTGCCAGCAGCCCTTCCATCTCTGGGGGGACCCAGTACTTC. The chain carries TRBV4-2 and TRBJ2-5, with D possibly called TRBD1 or TRBD2 (5 bases each). The CDR3 runs to 14 residues. V was clipped by 4 bases and J by 7 bases, with 16 bases between them. Germline V lookup: CDR1 LGHNA, CDR2 YNFKEQ.

This clonotype was observed many times. One end of the junction does not line up with germline, which may come from a read error. The chain recombines TRBV6-1 with TRBJ2-4; D may be TRBD1 (6 bases). The length of the CDR3 is 15 residues. From germline, CDR1 is MNHNS and CDR2 SASEGT. The CDR3 bases are TGTGCCAGCAGCGAAGTTTGGACAGCCCTAAACATTCAGTACTTC. This sequence encodes CASSEVWTALNIQYF.

The chain uses TRBV20-1 and TRBJ2-5; TRBD2 matches at 7 bases. The CDR3 sequence is 14 residues long. J gave up 5 bases and V 4 bases, and 10 bases lay outside the gene matches. Per the germline V gene, CDR1 is DFQATT and CDR2 is SNEGSKA (reference sequence). CDR3 region: CSATGGGGLETQYF. In DNA, the CDR3 is TGCAGTGCTACGGGCGGGGGAGGTTTGGAGACCCAGTACTTC.

The chain uses TRBV4-2 and TRBJ1-6, with D possibly matching TRBD1 (5 bases). V shed 6 bases and J shed 6 bases, with 15 bases lying between them. The CDR3 sequence is 15 residues long. CDR1 is LGHNA, CDR2 YNFKEQ, per germline. CDR3 sequence: CASSQAQGLNSPLHF. The CDR3 DNA reads as TGTGCCAGCAGTCAGGCTCAGGGCCTTAATTCACCCCTCCACTTT.

The CDR3 sequence: CASNTRYVGGSSYNEQFF. In DNA, the CDR3 is TGTGCCAGCAACACACGCTACGTGGGCGGAAGCTCCTACAATGAGCAGTTCTTC. The chain couples TRBV7-2 to TRBJ2-1; the D is unclear. The CDR3 covers 18 residues. Trimming stripped 7 bases from V and 0 bases from J, with 22 bases between. The germline V gene encodes CDR1 SGHTA and CDR2 FQGNSA.

The rearrangement links TRBV4-2 to TRBJ1-4; D unclear. V lost 0 bases and J 7 bases, leaving 3 bases between the germline ends. This CDR3 is built from 12 residues. CDR1 is LGHNA, CDR2 YNFKEQ, per germline. DNA for the CDR3: TGTGCCAGCAGCCAAGAAACTGAAAAACTGTTTTTT. Its protein is CASSQETEKLFF.

The chain links TRBV7-2 to TRBJ2-3; unclear D gene. V dropped 0 bases and J dropped 1 base, with 5 bases sitting between them. CDR1 is SGHTA and CDR2 is FQGNSA in the germline V gene. The CDR3 spans 14 residues. The CDR3 loop is CASSLAIGTDTQYF. The CDR3 region has the DNA TGTGCCAGCAGCTTAGCGATAGGCACAGATACGCAGTATTTT.

V usage is TRBV6-6 and J usage is TRBJ1-6, with 7 bases identical to TRBD1. Germline assignment: CDR1 MNHNY and CDR2 SVGAGI (reference sequence). The J segment lost 10 bases and the V segment lost 2 bases, leaving 11 bases of the junction unmatched. The CDR3 sequence is 16 residues long. The CDR3 sequence: CASSYGARQGGSPLHF. The CDR3 DNA sequence: TGTGCCAGCAGTTACGGGGCCCGACAGGGTGGATCACCCCTCCACTTT.

The chain combines TRBV5-1 with TRBJ1-4; 10 positions match TRBD1. The CDR3 length is 16 residues. In germline, CDR1 is SGHRS, CDR2 YFSETQ. J lost 6 bases, V lost 6 bases, and 11 bases had no gene match. The CDR3 bases are TGCGCCAGCACCCGACAGGGGGCAAGCGGAGATGAAAAACTGTTTTTT. As protein: CASTRQGASGDEKLFF. Together with reference TRBV5-1 and TRBJ1-4, the CDR3 gives the full variable domain: KAGVTQTPRYLIKTRGQQVTLSCSPISGHRSVSWYQQTPGQGLQFLFEYFSETQRNKGNFPGRFSGRQFSNSRSEMNVSTLELGDSALYLCASTRQGASGDEKLFFGSGTQLSVL.